The clone carrying this T cell receptor beta chain was detected only a few times. Germline V CDR1 and CDR2: DFQATT, SNEGSKA (reference sequence). CDR3 length: 17 residues. V lost 0 bases and J lost 3, with 18 bases in between. The sample comes from a study of patients and donors after allogeneic stem cell transplantation. TCRdb re-analysed the RT-PCR reads in MiXCR, keeping a single row per CDR3 protein. The table has 920,000 or so distinct CDR3 sequences, 18% seen once. Sequenced input: blood, either unsorted or a sorted T cell fraction (not recorded which). This sequence joins TRBV20-1 and TRBJ1-5; possible D gene TRBD1, 5 bases. The receptor's source is a human donor who was either an allogeneic HSCT recipient or a stem cell or donor lymphocyte infusion donor (not recorded which). It is not recorded whose cells these are; they may come from a transplant donor. CDR3 region: CSARDTGRFGVNQPQHF. The DNA of the CDR3 is TGCAGTGCTAGAGATACGGGGCGGTTTGGGGTCAATCAGCCCCAGCATTTT.